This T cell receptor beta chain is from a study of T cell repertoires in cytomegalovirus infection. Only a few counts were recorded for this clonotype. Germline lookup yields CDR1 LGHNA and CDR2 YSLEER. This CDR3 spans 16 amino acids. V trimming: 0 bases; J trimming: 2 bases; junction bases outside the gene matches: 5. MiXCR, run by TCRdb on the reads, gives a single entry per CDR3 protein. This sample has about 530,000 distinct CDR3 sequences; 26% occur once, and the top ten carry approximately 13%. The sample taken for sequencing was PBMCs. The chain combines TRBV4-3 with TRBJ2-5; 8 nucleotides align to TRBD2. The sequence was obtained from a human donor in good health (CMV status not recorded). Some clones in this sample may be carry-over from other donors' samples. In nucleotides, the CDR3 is TGCGCCAGCAGCCAAGATCTCGCTAGCGGGCAAGAGACCCAGTACTTC. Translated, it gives CASSQDLASGQETQYF.